This T cell receptor beta chain was sequenced during a study of blood T cell repertoires in COVID-19. Looking at the study overall: Samples came from the United States, Italy and Spain, spanning acute and convalescent COVID-19. From T cells, B-cell-depleted T cells, or PBMCs came the material, which was cDNA or gDNA.

This study enrolled people aged 18 to 89 from roughly 22 US geographic areas. Authors' data handling: Amplification from reference gene primers served as the basis for estimated nucleated cell counts. Profiled with immunoSEQ multiplex PCR; TCRdb holds only in-frame clones, not every one. V, J and clone size reflect that table, while D and trimming were determined from the DNA. Of fewer than 250,000 clones listed, more than 70% are singletons. The CDR3 has 15 residues. J was trimmed by 9 bases and V by 0 bases; bases with no gene match: 3. Germline V gives CDR1 SGHTA, CDR2 FQGNSA. The receptor was derived from a woman aged 40 to 50 with acute COVID-19. The chain has TRBV7-2 and TRBJ1-6, with 9 positions matching TRBD1. Source material: PBMCs or T cells enriched from blood (not recorded which). As DNA, the CDR3 is TGTGCCAGCAGCTTAGCGATACAGGGGGCTTCACCCCTCCACTTT. Translating it yields CASSLAIQGASPLHF.